These 8 T cell receptor beta chains were sequenced from one sample in a study of identical twins. TCRdb processed the 5' RACE reads anew with MiXCR; each CDR3 protein has one entry. The sample lists fewer than 650,000 distinct CDR3 sequences, nearly 10% occurring once. This same sample was also part of a study on yellow fever vaccine responses in identical twins.

Sequencing was carried out using PBMCs. Source of these receptors: a woman younger than 35 in good health.

The table lists this clonotype with many counts. The gene calls are TRBV20-1 and TRBJ1-4; D gene ambiguous. CDR1 and CDR2 from the germline V gene are DFQATT and SNEGSKA (reference sequence). Trimming removed 0 bases from V and 9 bases from J, with 11 bases in between. This CDR3 region has 13 residues. The CDR3 is CSARDLGAKKLFF. The CDR3 bases are TGCAGTGCTAGAGATCTGGGAGCCAAAAAACTGTTTTTT.

This clonotype was observed a few times. This chain uses TRBV2 with TRBJ2-7, with TRBD1 identical over 7 bases. The CDR3 runs 13 residues. With 6 bases clipped from V and 7 bases from J, the junction kept 9 bases outside the gene matches. Germline V lookup: CDR1 SNHLY, CDR2 FYNNEI. CDR3 sequence (DNA): TGTGCCAGCAGGGGACAGCTGCTGTGGGAGCAGTACTTC. Its translation is CASRGQLLWEQYF.

This clonotype was observed at least ten times. The V call is TRBV5-1, the J call TRBJ2-5; D ambiguous. CDR3 length: 15 residues. Germline lookup yields CDR1 SGHRS and CDR2 YFSETQ. With 0 bases removed from V and 1 base from J, the gap between germline ends came to 10 bases. The CDR3 region is CASSLEPIPQETQYF. The DNA for the CDR3 is TGCGCCAGCAGCTTGGAGCCCATCCCCCAAGAGACCCAGTACTTC.

There are many counts of this clonotype. The chain employs TRBV12-3 or TRBV12-4 and TRBJ2-7; no firm D call. Trimming pared 5 bases from V and 5 bases from J, leaving 7 bases between. The length of the CDR3 is 11 residues. CDR3 sequence reads: CASSQINEQYF. DNA for the CDR3: TGTGCCAGCAGTCAAATCAACGAGCAGTACTTC.

This chain links TRBV6-1 with TRBJ2-7, with 9 nucleotides matching TRBD1. This CDR3 has 15 residues. CDR1 and CDR2 (germline): MNHNS, SASEGT. With V trimmed by 6 bases and J by 0 bases, 6 bases remained unmatched. The CDR3 DNA follows: TGTGCCAGCAGGAAGACAGGGGGGAGCTCCTACGAGCAGTACTTC. Amino acids: CASRKTGGSSYEQYF.

The chain couples TRBV10-3 to TRBJ2-7; 9 nucleotides align to TRBD2. Unmatched junction bases numbered 3, after V lost 2 bases and J lost 1 base. Germline CDR1 is ENHRY and CDR2 is SYGVKD. The CDR3 spans 15 residues. The CDR3 DNA reads TGTGCCATCAGTGAGAGTAGCGGGGGATCCTACGAGCAGTACTTC. Its translation is CAISESSGGSYEQYF.

This chain connects TRBV24-1 to TRBJ2-5, with D tentatively TRBD2 (6 bases). CDR1 and CDR2 from the germline V gene are KGHDR and SFDVKD. The length of the CDR3 is 15 residues. The V and J ends lost 1 base and 2 bases respectively, with 10 bases between them. The CDR3 DNA reads TGTGCCACCAGTGATTTCCGGCGGGGTCAAGAGACCCAGTACTTC. Translated, it gives CATSDFRRGQETQYF.

This clonotype was counted at least ten times. The V and J genes are TRBV6-1 and TRBJ2-1, with D possibly matching TRBD1 (5 bases). Germline V gene lookup returns CDR1 MNHNS and CDR2 SASEGT. The CDR3 is 15 amino acids. Trimming shortened V by 8 bases and J by 7 bases, and 21 bases separated the two germline ends. CDR3 nucleotides: TGTGCCAGCCAACTGGGGCTGGACCGTTTTAATGAGCAGTTCTTC. The encoded protein is CASQLGLDRFNEQFF.